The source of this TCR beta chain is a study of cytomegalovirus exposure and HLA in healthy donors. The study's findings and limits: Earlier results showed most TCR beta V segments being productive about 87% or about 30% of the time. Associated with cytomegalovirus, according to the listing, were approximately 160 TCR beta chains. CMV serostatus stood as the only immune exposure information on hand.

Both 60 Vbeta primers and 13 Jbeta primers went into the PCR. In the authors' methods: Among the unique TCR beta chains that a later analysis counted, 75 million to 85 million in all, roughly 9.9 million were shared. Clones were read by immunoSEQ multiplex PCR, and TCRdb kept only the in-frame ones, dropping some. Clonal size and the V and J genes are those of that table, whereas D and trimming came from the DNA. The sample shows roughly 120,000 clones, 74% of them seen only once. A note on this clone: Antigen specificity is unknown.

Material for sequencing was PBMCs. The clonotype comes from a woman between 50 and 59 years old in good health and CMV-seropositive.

The CDR3, as DNA: TGTGCCAGCAGCTTAGAAGGAGGGACCTACAATGAGCAGTTCTTC. This sequence encodes CASSLEGGTYNEQFF. This chain uses TRBV13 with TRBJ2-1, with D perhaps matching TRBD2 (6 bases). From germline, CDR1 is PRHDT and CDR2 FYEKMQ (reference sequence). V dropped 1 base and J dropped 2 bases, with 9 bases sitting between them. This CDR3 is built from 15 residues.